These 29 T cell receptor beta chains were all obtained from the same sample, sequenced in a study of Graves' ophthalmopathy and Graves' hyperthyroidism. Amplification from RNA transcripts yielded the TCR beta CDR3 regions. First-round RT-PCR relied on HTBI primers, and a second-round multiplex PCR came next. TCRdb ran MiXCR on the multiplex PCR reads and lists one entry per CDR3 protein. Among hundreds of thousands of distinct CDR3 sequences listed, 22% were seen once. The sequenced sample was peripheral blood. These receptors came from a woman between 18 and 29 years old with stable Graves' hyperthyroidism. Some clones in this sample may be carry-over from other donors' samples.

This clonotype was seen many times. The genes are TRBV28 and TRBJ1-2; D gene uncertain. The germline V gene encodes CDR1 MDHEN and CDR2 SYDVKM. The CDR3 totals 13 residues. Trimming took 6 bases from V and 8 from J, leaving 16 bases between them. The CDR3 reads CASSYHPDGGYTF. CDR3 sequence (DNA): TGTGCCAGCAGCTATCACCCTGATGGGGGCTACACCTTC.

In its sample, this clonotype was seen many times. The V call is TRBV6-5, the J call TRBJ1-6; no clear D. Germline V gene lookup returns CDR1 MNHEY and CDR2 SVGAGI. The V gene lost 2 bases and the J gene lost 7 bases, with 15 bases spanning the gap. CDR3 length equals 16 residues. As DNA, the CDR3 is TGTGCCAGCAGTTACATATTCGGACGTTCAAATTCACCCCTCCACTTT. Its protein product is CASSYIFGRSNSPLHF.

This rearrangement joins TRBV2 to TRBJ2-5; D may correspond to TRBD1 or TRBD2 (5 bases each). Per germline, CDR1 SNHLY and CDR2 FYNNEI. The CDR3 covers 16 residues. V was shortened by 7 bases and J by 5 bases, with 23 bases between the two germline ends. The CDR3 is CASTPPGTLVRETQYF. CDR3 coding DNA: TGTGCCAGCACCCCCCCCGGGACCCTCGTCCGGGAGACCCAGTACTTC.

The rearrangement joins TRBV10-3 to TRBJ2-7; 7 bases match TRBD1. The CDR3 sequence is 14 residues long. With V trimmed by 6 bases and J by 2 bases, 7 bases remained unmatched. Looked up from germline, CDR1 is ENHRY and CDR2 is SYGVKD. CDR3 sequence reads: CAIRAGTDTYEQYF. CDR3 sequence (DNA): TGTGCCATCAGAGCCGGGACAGATACCTACGAGCAGTACTTC.

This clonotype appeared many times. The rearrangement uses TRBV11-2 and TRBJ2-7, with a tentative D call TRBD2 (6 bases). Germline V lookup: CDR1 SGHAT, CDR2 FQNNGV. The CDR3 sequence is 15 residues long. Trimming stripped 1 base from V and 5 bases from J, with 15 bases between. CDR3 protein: CASSLGGTARDEQYF. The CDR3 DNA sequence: TGTGCCAGCAGCTTAGGGGGGACTGCCCGGGACGAGCAGTACTTC.

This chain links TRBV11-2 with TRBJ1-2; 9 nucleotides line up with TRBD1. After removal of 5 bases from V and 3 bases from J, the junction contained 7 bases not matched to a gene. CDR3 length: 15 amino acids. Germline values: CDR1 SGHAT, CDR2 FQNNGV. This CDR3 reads CASSPDRGLHYGYTF. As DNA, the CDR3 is TGTGCCAGCAGCCCGGACAGGGGCCTACACTATGGCTACACCTTC.

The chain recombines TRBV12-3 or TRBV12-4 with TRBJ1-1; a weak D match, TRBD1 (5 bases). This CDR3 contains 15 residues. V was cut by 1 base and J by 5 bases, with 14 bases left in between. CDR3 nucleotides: TGTGCCAGCAGTTTAGTGGGCAGGGAAAAAACTGAAGCTTTCTTT. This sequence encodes CASSLVGREKTEAFF.

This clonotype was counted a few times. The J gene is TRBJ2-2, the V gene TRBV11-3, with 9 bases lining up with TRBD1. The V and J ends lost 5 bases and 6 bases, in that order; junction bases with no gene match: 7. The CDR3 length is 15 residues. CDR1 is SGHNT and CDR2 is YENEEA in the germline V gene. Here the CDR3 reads CASSPLGQGAGELFF. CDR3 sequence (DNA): TGTGCCAGCAGCCCCTTGGGACAGGGTGCCGGGGAGCTGTTTTTT.

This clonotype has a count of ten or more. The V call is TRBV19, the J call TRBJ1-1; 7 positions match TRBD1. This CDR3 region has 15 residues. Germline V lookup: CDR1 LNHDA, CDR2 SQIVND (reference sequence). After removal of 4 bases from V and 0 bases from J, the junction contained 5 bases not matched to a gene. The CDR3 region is CASSTRQGMNTEAFF. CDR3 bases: TGTGCCAGTAGTACCCGACAGGGAATGAACACTGAAGCTTTCTTT.

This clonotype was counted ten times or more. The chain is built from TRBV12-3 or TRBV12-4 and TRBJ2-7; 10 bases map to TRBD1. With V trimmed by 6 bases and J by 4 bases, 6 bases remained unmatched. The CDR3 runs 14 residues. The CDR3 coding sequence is TGTGCCAGCAGCCAGGGACAGGGGAGGTACGAGCAGTACTTC. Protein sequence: CASSQGQGRYEQYF.

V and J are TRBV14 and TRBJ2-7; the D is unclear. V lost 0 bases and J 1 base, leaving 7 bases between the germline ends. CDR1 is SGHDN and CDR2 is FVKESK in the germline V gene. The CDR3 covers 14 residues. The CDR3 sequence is CASSQDAMSYEQYF. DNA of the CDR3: TGTGCCAGCAGCCAAGACGCGATGTCCTACGAGCAGTACTTC. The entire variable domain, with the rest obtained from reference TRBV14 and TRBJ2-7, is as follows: EAGVTQFPSHSVIEKGQTVTLRCDPISGHDNLYWYRRVMGKEIKFLLHFVKESKQDESGMPNNRFLAERTGGTYSTLKVQPAELEDSGVYFCASSQDAMSYEQYFGPGTRLTVT.

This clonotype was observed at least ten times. CDR3 loop: CAWGGTGITSYGGYTF. CDR3 in DNA: TGTGCCTGGGGCGGGACAGGGATTACGAGCTACGGTGGCTACACCTTC. The chain couples TRBV30 to TRBJ1-2; TRBD1 aligns across 9 bases. Per the germline V gene, CDR1 is GTSNPN and CDR2 is SVGIG (reference sequence). V shed 5 bases, J shed 7 bases, and the junction held 17 bases outside the gene matches. CDR3 size: 16 residues.

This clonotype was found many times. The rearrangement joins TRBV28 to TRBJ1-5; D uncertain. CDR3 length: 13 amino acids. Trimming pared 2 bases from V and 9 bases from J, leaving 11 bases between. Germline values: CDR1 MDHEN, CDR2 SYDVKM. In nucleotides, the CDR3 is TGTGCCAGCAGTTTAGAGGGCTGGGCGCCCCAGCATTTT. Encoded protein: CASSLEGWAPQHF.

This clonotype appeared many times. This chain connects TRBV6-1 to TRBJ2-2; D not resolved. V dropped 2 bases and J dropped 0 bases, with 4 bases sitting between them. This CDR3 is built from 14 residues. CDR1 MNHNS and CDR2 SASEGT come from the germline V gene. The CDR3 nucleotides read TGTGCCAGCAGTGAACGTACGAACACCGGGGAGCTGTTTTTT. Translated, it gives CASSERTNTGELFF.

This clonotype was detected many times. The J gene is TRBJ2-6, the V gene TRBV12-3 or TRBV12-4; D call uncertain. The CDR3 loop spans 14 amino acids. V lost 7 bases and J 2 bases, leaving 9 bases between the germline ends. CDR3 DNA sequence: TGTGCCAGCACCATCGGTGCTGGGGCCAACGTCCTGACTTTC. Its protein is CASTIGAGANVLTF.

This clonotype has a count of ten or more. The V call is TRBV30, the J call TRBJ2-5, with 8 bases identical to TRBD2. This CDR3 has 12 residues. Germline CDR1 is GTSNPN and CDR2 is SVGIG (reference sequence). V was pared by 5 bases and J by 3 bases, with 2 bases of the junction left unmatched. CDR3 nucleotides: TGTGCCTGGTCACTAGCGGAAGAGACCCAGTACTTC. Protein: CAWSLAEETQYF.

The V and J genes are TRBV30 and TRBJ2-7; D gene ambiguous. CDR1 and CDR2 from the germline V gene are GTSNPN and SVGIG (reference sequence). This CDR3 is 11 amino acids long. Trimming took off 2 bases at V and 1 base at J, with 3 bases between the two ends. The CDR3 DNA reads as TGTGCCTGGAGTATGTCCTACGAGCAGTACTTC. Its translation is CAWSMSYEQYF.

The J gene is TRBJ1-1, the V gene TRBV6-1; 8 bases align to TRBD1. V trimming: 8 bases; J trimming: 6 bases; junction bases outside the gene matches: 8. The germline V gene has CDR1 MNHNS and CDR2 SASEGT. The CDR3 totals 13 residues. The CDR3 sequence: CASGRQGLAEAFF. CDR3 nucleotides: TGTGCCAGCGGGAGACAGGGGTTGGCTGAAGCTTTCTTT.

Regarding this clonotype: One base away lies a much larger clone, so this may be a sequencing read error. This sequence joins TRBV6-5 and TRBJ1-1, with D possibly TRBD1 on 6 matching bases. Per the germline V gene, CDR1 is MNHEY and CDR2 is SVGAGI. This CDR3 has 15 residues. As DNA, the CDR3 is TGTGCCTGCAGTTACGCAGGGGAAGGATTGGGTGAAGCTTTCTTT. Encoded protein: CACSYAGEGLGEAFF.

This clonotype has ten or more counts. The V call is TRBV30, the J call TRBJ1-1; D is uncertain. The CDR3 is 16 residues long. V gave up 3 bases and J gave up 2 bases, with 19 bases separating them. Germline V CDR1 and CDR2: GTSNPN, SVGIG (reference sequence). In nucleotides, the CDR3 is TGTGCCTGGAGACGGCCCCACAGCGAACCTAACACTGAAGCTTTCTTT. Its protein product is CAWRRPHSEPNTEAFF. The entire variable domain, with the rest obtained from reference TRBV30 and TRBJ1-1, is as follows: SQTIHQWPATLVQPVGSPLSLECTVEGTSNPNLYWYRQAAGRGLQLLFYSVGIGQISSEVPQNLSASRPQDRQFILSSKKLLLSDSGFYLCAWRRPHSEPNTEAFFGQGTRLTVV.

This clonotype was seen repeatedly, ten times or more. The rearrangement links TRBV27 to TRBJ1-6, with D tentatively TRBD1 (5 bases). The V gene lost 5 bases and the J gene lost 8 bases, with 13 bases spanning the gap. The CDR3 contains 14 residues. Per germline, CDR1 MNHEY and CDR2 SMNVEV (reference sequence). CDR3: CASSPTVRDSPLHF. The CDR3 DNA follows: TGTGCCAGCAGTCCAACAGTCAGGGATTCACCCCTCCACTTT.

The CDR3 sequence is CASSQTPQTNQPQHF. The CDR3 bases are TGCGCCAGCAGCCAAACTCCTCAGACCAATCAGCCCCAGCATTTT. The chain couples TRBV4-1 to TRBJ1-5; no clear D gene. The V gene's germline CDR1 is MGHRA and CDR2 YSYEKL. The CDR3 runs 15 residues. V gave up 2 bases and J gave up 3 bases, with 11 bases separating them.

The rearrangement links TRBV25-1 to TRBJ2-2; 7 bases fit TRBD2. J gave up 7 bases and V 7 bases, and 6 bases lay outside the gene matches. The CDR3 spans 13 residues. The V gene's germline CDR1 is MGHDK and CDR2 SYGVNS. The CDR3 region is CASTKSGDGELFF. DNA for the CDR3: TGTGCCAGCACCAAAAGCGGGGACGGGGAGCTGTTTTTT.

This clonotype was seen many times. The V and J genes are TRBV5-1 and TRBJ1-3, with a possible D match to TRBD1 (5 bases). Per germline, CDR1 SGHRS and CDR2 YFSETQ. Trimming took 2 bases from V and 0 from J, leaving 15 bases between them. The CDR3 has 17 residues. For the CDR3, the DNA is TGCGCCAGCAGCTTCACCGGGACGGAAGCCTCTGGAAACACCATATATTTT. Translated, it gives CASSFTGTEASGNTIYF.

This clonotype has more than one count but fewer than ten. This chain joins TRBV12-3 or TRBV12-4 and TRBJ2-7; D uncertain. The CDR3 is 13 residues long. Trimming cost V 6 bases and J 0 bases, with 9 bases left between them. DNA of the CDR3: TGTGCCAGCAGAGTGACACCCTCCTACGAGCAGTACTTC. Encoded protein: CASRVTPSYEQYF.

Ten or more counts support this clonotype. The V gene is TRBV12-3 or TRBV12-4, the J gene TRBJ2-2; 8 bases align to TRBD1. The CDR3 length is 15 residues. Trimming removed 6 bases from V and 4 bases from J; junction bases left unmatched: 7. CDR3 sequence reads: CASSPTGVLTGELFF. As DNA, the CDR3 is TGTGCCAGCAGCCCGACAGGGGTACTCACCGGGGAGCTGTTTTTT.

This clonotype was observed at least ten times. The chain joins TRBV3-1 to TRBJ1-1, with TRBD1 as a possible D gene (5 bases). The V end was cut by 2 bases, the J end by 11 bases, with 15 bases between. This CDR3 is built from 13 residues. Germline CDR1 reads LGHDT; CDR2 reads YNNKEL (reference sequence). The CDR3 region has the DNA TGTGCCAGCAGCCAACCATCCGGAGGGGTCGCTTTCTTT. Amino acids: CASSQPSGGVAFF.

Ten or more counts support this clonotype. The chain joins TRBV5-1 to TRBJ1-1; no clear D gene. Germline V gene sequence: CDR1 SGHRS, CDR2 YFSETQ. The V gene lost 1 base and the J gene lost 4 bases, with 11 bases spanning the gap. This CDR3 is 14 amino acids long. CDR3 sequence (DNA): TGCGCCAGCAGCTTGAGCAGGACGGGCACTGAAGCTTTCTTT. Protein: CASSLSRTGTEAFF.

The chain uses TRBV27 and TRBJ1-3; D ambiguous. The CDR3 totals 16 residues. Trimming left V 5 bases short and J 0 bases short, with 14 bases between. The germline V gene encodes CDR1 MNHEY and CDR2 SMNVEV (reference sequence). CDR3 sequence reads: CASSPSTPDSGNTIYF. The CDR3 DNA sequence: TGTGCCAGCAGTCCCTCAACACCGGACTCTGGAAACACCATATATTTT.